This T cell receptor beta chain was recovered during a study of CD8+ T cells in alopecia areata. Study-level background: Each day, treated patients took oral tofacitinib twice, at 5 to 10 mg per dose. The study gave tofacitinib for 6 to 18 months, then 6 months off drug.

The germline V gene has CDR1 SNHLY and CDR2 FYNNEI. V was cut by 9 bases and J by 0 bases, with 10 bases left in between. This CDR3 has 13 amino acids. Indicated treatment: oral pan-JAK inhibitor, 5-10 mg twice daily. Once RNA had been extracted, it was reverse transcribed into cDNA to act as the sequencing template. Method: immunoSEQ multiplex PCR; TCRdb's copy keeps in-frame clones and lacks some. The sample consists of about 200,000 clones, 60% of them appearing once. Regarding the study as a whole: Affected scalp, especially in alopecia totalis/universalis, had a higher clonality than normal scalp did. Tofacitinib yielded significantly lower scalp clonality and fewer expanded CD8+ clones among the top 100.

On this clone: The antigen remains unidentified.

This sequence was found in a human donor with alopecia areata. The specimen was CD4+ T cells sorted from blood, collected at week 24, from a patient treated with tofacitinib. This chain uses TRBV2 with TRBJ2-3; the D gene is possibly TRBD1 (6 bases). The CDR3 region is CARTGASTDTQYF. CDR3 DNA: TGTGCCAGGACAGGAGCTAGCACAGATACGCAGTATTTT.